The 7 T cell receptor beta chains presented below share a single source sample, sequenced in a study of early T cells in non-severe SARS-CoV-2 infection. MiXCR, run by TCRdb on the 5' RACE reads, gives a single entry per CDR3 protein. The sample lists 63,000 or so distinct CDR3 sequences, roughly 10% seen once, with approximately 6.4% in the top ten. The sample consisted of whole blood. The source is an adult who was a healthcare worker with PCR-confirmed SARS-CoV-2 infection or an uninfected control (not recorded which).

This clonotype has at least ten counts. This chain joins TRBV30 and TRBJ2-7; 7 bases fit TRBD1. Trimming cost V 5 bases and J 4 bases; bases outside gene matches: 11. Germline V CDR1 and CDR2: GTSNPN, SVGIG (reference sequence). The CDR3 length is 14 residues. This CDR3 reads CAWESAGGFYEQYF. In DNA, the CDR3 is TGTGCCTGGGAGTCGGCAGGGGGTTTTTACGAGCAGTACTTC. Looking up the rest from reference TRBV30 and TRBJ2-7 gives the full variable domain: SQTIHQWPATLVQPVGSPLSLECTVEGTSNPNLYWYRQAAGRGLQLLFYSVGIGQISSEVPQNLSASRPQDRQFILSSKKLLLSDSGFYLCAWESAGGFYEQYFGPGTRLTVT.

This clonotype was observed a few times. CDR3 loop: CASSLGLAGVDTQYF. DNA of the CDR3: TGTGCCAGCAGCTTAGGACTAGCGGGAGTGGATACGCAGTATTTT. The rearrangement joins TRBV7-3 to TRBJ2-3; 13 bases line up with TRBD2. The CDR3 loop spans 15 amino acids. Looked up from germline, CDR1 is SGHTA and CDR2 is FQGTGA. V shed 2 bases and J 6 bases; nucleotides not matched to a gene: 2.

The chain is built from TRBV19 and TRBJ2-3; 9 positions agree with TRBD2. V was clipped by 6 bases and J by 2 bases; unmatched bases: 12. Germline V gene sequence: CDR1 LNHDA, CDR2 SQIVND (reference sequence). CDR3 length: 17 residues. In nucleotides, the CDR3 is TGTGCCAGTAGAGGGACTAGCCTAAGAAGGGACACAGATACGCAGTATTTT. The encoded protein is CASRGTSLRRDTDTQYF.

The chain joins TRBV7-9 to TRBJ2-7; 10 bases align to TRBD1. V lost 4 bases and J lost 6; bases outside the gene matches: 6. CDR3 size: 14 residues. Germline lookup yields CDR1 SEHNR and CDR2 FQNEAQ (reference sequence). CDR3 nucleotides: TGTGCCAGCAGCTCTCCGGGACAGGGGCGCGAGCAGTACTTC. Translation gives CASSSPGQGREQYF.

This clonotype occurred a few times. This chain connects TRBV12-3 or TRBV12-4 to TRBJ2-7; TRBD1 is a possible D gene (6 bases). The CDR3 consists of 13 residues. V lost 6 bases and J 7 bases, leaving 16 bases between the germline ends. Written as DNA, the CDR3 is TGTGCCAGCAGCCTCGGGACAAGGGAAGAGCAGTACTTC. Encoded protein: CASSLGTREEQYF.

This clonotype was seen a handful of times. This rearrangement joins TRBV20-1 to TRBJ2-1; TRBD2 matches at 9 bases. CDR3 size: 14 residues. J was trimmed by 6 bases and V by 3 bases; bases with no gene match: 6. Germline V CDR1 and CDR2: DFQATT, SNEGSKA (reference sequence). The CDR3 nucleotides read TGCAGTGCTAGCGAAAGCGGGGGGTCCAATGAGCAGTTCTTC. Translated, it gives CSASESGGSNEQFF.

The chain combines TRBV29-1 with TRBJ2-1; weak D call: TRBD2 (5 bases). The V gene lost 2 bases and the J gene lost 3 bases, with 8 bases spanning the gap. The CDR3 sequence is 13 residues long. The V gene's germline CDR1 is SQVTM and CDR2 ANQGSEA. This chain's CDR3 is CSVEIGVYNEQFF. The CDR3 nucleotides are TGCAGCGTTGAAATCGGGGTCTACAATGAGCAGTTCTTC.